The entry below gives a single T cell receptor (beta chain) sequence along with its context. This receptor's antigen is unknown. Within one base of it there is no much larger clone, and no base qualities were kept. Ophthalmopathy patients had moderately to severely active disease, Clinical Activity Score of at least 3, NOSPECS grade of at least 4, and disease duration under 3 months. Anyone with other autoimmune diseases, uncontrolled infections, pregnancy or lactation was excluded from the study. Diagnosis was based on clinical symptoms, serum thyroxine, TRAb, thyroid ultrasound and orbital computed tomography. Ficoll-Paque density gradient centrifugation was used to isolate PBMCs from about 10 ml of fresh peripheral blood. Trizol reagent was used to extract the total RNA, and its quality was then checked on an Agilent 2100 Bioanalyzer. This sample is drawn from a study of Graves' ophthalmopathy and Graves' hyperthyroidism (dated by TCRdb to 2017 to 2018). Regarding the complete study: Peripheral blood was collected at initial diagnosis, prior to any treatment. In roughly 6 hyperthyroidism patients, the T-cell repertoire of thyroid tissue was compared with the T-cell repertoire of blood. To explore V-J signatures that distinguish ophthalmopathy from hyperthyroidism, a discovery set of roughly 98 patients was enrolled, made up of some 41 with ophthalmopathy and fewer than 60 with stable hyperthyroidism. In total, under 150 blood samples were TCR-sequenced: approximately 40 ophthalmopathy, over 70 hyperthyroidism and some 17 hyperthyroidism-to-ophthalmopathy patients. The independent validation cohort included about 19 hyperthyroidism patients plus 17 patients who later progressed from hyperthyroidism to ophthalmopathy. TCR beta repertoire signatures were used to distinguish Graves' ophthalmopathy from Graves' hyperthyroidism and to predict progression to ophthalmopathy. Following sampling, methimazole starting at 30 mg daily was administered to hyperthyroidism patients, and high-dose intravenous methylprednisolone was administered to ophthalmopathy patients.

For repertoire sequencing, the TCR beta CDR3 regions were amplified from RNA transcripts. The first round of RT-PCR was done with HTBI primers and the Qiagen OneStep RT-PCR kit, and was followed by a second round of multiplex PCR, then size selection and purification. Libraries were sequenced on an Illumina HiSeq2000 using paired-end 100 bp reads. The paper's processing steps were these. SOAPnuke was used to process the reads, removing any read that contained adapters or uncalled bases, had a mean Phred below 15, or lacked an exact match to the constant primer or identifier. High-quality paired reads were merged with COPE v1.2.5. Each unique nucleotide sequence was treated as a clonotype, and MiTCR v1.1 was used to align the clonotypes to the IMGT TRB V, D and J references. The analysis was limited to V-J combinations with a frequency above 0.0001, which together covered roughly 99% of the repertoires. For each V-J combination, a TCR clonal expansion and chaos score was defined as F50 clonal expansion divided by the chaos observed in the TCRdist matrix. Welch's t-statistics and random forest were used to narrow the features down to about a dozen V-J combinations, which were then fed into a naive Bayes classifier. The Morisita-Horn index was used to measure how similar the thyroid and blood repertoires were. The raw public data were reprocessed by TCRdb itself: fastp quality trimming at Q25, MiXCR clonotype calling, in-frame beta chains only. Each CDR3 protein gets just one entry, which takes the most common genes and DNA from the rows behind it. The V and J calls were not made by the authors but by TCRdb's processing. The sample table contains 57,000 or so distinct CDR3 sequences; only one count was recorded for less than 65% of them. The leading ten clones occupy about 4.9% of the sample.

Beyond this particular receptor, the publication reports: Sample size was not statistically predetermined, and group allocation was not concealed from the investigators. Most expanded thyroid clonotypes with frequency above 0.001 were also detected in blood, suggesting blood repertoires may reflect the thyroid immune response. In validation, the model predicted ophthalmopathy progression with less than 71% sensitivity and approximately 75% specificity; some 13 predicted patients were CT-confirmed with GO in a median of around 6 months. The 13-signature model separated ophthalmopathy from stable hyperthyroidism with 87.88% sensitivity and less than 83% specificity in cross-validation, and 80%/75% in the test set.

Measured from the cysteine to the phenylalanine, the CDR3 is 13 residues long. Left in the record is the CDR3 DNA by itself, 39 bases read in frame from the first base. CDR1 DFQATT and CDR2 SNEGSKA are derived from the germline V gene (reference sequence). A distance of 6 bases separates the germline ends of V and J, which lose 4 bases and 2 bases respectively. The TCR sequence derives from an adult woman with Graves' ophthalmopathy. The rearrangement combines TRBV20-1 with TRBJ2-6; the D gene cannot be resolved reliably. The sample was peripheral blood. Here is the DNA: TGCAGTGCTACCGGGCCTGGGGCCAACGTCCTGACTTTC. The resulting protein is CSATGPGANVLTF.